Presented here are 10 T cell receptor beta chains from one specimen sequenced in a study of shared clonotypes between healthy human individuals (dated by TCRdb to between 2020 and 2021). Library preparation employed the immunoSEQ multiplex PCR assay. TCRdb retrieved this table from immuneACCESS and kept in-frame rearrangements only. Not all clones are present; in checked studies, unresolved V genes account for under half, and no reason is known for the remainder. The sample has some 2,000,000 clones on record, around 95% of them singletons. The ten biggest clones cover 0.1% to 0.15% of the sample. The sample taken for sequencing was naive CD4+ T cells sorted from blood. The cell subset or site label of this sample denotes: CD45RA+ positively selected. These receptor sequences come from a man aged 18 to 35 in good health.

On this clone itself: The sample has other DNA sequences that encode this CDR3 too. V usage is TRBV5-1 and J usage is TRBJ2-7; 7 bases fit TRBD1. Losses at the gene ends were 5 bases for V and 5 bases for J; bases not matched to a gene: 7. The CDR3 runs 13 residues. Germline V lookup: CDR1 SGHRS, CDR2 YFSETQ. The CDR3: CASSVDRINEQYF. The DNA for the CDR3 is TGCGCCAGCAGTGTGGACAGGATCAACGAGCAGTACTTC.

The chain employs TRBV11-2 and TRBJ2-7, with 9 bases lining up with TRBD1. The germline V gene has CDR1 SGHAT and CDR2 FQNNGV. The CDR3 totals 17 residues. Germline trimming cut 1 base from V and 3 bases from J; bases unmatched to any gene: 10. The CDR3 DNA reads TGTGCCAGCAGCTTAGTGGCAGGAGGACAGGGGAACTACGAGCAGTACTTC. This gives the protein CASSLVAGGQGNYEQYF.

The chain couples TRBV28 to TRBJ2-7, with D perhaps given as TRBD1 or TRBD2 (5 bases each). Per germline, CDR1 MDHEN and CDR2 SYDVKM. The CDR3 spans 16 residues. Trimming removed 5 bases from V and 2 bases from J, with 19 bases in between. CDR3 in amino acids: CASSPKGLRATYEQYF. CDR3 DNA sequence: TGTGCCAGCAGTCCGAAGGGGTTGAGGGCGACCTACGAGCAGTACTTC.

The chain couples TRBV5-1 to TRBJ1-6, with D perhaps matching TRBD1 (6 bases). The length of the CDR3 is 17 residues. Trimming shortened V by 4 bases and J by 7 bases, and 21 bases separated the two germline ends. CDR1 and CDR2 (germline): SGHRS, YFSETQ. The DNA for the CDR3 is TGCGCCAGCAGCCTGGGCGGGGGGCCCGGGGGCAATTCACCCCTCCACTTT. This gives the protein CASSLGGGPGGNSPLHF.

The V and J genes are TRBV7-9 and TRBJ2-1; possible D gene TRBD1, 6 bases. V gave up 0 bases and J gave up 0 bases, with 9 bases separating them. The CDR3 spans 16 residues. Germline values: CDR1 SEHNR, CDR2 FQNEAQ (reference sequence). The CDR3 sequence is CASSLAGTLSYNEQFF. The CDR3 region has the DNA TGTGCCAGCAGCTTAGCCGGGACACTCTCCTACAATGAGCAGTTCTTC.

This chain joins TRBV6-5 and TRBJ2-7; TRBD2 aligns across 7 bases. The CDR3 consists of 14 residues. CDR1 is MNHEY, CDR2 SVGAGI, per germline. The V and J ends lost 8 bases and 0 bases, in that order; junction bases with no gene match: 7. In nucleotides, the CDR3 is TGTGCCAGCTCCCCTAGCGGTAGCTCCTACGAGCAGTACTTC. This codes for CASSPSGSSYEQYF.

The gene calls are TRBV6-5 and TRBJ2-7; 12 nucleotides agree with TRBD2. CDR1 and CDR2 from the germline V gene are MNHEY and SVGAGI. This CDR3 comprises 13 residues. V dropped 8 bases and J dropped 9; count of bases not matched to a gene: 8. CDR3 region: CASRGLAGGTQYF. The CDR3 DNA reads as TGTGCCAGCCGGGGGCTAGCGGGAGGGACGCAGTACTTC.

CDR3 sequence (DNA): TGTGCCAGCAGCCCCGGTCACTCCCAAGAGACCCAGTACTTC. This translates into CASSPGHSQETQYF. This chain links TRBV7-3 with TRBJ2-5; D is ambiguous. There are 14 residues in the CDR3. Trimming shortened V by 5 bases and J by 1 base, and 11 bases separated the two germline ends. Looked up from germline, CDR1 is SGHTA and CDR2 is FQGTGA.

The CDR3 spells CASSKDGGAGCYGYTF. DNA of the CDR3: TGTGCCAGCAGCAAAGATGGAGGGGCAGGCTGCTATGGCTACACCTTC. The chain recombines TRBV21-1 with TRBJ1-2. TRBV21-1 is termed a pseudogene. The CDR3 is 16 residues long.

V usage is TRBV15 and J usage is TRBJ1-5; D not resolved. CDR1 LNHNV and CDR2 YYDKDF come from the germline V gene (reference sequence). The germline V and J ends were trimmed by 7 bases and 7 bases, with 14 bases remaining between them. The CDR3 is 13 amino acids. For the CDR3, the DNA is TGTGCCACCACGCCAGAGGTTGAACAGCCCCAGCATTTT. Amino acids: CATTPEVEQPQHF.